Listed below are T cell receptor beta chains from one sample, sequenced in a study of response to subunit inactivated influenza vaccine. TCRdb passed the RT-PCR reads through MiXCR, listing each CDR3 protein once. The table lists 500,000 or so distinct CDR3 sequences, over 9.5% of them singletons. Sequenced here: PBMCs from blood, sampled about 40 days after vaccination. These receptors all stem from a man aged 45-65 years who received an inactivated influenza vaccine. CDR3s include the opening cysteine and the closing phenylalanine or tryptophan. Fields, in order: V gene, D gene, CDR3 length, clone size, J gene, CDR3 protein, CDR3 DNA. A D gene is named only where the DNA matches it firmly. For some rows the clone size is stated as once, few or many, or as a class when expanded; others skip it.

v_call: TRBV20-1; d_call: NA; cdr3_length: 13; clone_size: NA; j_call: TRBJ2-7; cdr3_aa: CSAEGLLPYEQYF; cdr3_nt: TGCAGTGCTGAGGGACTTCTACCCTACGAGCAGTACTTC
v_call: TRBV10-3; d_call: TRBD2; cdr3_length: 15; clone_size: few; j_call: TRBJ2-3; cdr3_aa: CAISDGSGIYDTQYF; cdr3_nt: TGTGCCATCAGTGATGGTAGCGGGATATACGATACGCAGTATTTT
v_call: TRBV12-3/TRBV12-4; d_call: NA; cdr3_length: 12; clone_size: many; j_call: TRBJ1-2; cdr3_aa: CASSHRDLGYTF; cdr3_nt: TGTGCCAGCAGCCACCGGGACCTAGGCTACACCTTC
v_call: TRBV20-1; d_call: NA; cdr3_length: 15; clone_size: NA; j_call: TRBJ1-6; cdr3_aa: CSAQRGTQDNSPLHF; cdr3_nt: TGCAGTGCTCAAAGAGGGACACAGGATAATTCACCCCTCCACTTT
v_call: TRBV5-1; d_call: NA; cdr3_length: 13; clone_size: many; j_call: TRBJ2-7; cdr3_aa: CASSLAYSYEQYF; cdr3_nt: TGCGCCAGCAGCTTGGCCTACAGTTACGAGCAGTACTTC
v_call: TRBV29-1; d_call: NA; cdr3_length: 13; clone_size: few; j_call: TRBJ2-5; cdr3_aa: CSVDKISQETQYF; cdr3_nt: TGCAGCGTTGACAAGATAAGCCAAGAGACCCAGTACTTC
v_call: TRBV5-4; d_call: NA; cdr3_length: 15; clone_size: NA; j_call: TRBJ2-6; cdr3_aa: CASSWGISGANVLTF; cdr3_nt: TGTGCCAGCAGCTGGGGGATCTCCGGGGCCAACGTCCTGACTTTC
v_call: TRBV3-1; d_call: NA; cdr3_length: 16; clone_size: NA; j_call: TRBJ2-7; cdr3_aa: CASSPAPSGLAYEQYF; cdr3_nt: TGTGCCAGCAGCCCCGCCCCCTCAGGGTTAGCCTACGAGCAGTACTTC
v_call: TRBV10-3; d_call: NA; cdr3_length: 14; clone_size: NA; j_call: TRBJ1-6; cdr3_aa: CAISESTGPSPLHF; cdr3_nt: TGTGCCATCAGTGAGTCGACAGGTCCTTCACCCCTCCACTTT
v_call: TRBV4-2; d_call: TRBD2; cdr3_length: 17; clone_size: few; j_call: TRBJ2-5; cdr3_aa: CASSQDGRRGWQETQYF; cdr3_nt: TGTGCCAGCAGCCAAGATGGTAGGCGGGGGTGGCAAGAGACCCAGTACTTC
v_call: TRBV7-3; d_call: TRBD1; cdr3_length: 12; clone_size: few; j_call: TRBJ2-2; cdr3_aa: CASSGDSGELFF; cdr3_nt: TGTGCCAGCAGCGGGGACAGCGGGGAGCTGTTTTTT